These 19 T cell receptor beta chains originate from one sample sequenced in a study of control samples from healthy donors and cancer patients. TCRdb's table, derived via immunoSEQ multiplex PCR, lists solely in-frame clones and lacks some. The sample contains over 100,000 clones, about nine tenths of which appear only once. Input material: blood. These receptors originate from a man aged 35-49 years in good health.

The CDR3 sequence: CASRLGVNTEAFF. CDR3 nucleotide sequence: TGTGCCAGCAGATTAGGGGTGAACACTGAAGCTTTCTTT. The chain couples TRBV6-5 to TRBJ1-1; D is perhaps TRBD1 (5 bases). Germline-derived CDR1 and CDR2 are MNHEY and SVGAGI. The V and J ends lost 6 bases and 0 bases respectively, with 8 bases between them. The CDR3 is 13 amino acids.

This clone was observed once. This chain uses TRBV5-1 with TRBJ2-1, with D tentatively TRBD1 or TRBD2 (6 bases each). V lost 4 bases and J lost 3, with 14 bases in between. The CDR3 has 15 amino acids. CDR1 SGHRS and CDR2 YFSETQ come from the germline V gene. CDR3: CASSPSGALYNEQFF. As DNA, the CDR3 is TGCGCCAGCAGCCCCTCGGGGGCCCTCTACAATGAGCAGTTCTTC.

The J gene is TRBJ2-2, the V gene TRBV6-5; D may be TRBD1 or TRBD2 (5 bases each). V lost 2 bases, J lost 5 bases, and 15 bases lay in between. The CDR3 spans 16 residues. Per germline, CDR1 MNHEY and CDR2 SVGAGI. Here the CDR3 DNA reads TGTGCCAGCAGTTACCGAGGGGCCCTGAGTACCGGGGAGCTGTTTTTT. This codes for CASSYRGALSTGELFF.

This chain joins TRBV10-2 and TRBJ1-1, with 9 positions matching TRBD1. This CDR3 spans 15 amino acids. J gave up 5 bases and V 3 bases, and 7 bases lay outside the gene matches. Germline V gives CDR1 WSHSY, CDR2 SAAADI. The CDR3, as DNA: TGCGCCAGCAGTGAACCGGGACAGGGAAAGACTGAAGCTTTCTTT. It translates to CASSEPGQGKTEAFF.

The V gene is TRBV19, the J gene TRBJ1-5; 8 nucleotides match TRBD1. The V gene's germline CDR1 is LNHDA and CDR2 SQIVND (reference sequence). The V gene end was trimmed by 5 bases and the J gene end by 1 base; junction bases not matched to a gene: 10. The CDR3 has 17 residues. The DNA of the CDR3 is TGTGCCAGTAGTCCCCGGACAGGGCTTGGGAGCAATCAGCCCCAGCATTTT. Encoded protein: CASSPRTGLGSNQPQHF.

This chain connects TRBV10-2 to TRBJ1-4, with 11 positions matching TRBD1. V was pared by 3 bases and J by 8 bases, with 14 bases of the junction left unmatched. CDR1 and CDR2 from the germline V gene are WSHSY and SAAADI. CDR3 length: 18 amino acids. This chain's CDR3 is CASSDTKTGQGVWEKLFF. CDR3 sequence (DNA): TGCGCCAGCAGTGATACAAAAACGGGACAGGGGGTTTGGGAAAAACTGTTTTTT.

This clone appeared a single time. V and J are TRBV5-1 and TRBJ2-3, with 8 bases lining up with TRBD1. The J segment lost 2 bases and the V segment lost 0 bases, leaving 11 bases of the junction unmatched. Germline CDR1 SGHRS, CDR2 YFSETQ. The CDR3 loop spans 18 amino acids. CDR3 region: CASSLVAQGASNTDTQYF. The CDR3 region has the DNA TGCGCCAGCAGCTTGGTAGCGCAGGGGGCGAGTAACACAGATACGCAGTATTTT. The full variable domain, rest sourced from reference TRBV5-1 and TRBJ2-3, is KAGVTQTPRYLIKTRGQQVTLSCSPISGHRSVSWYQQTPGQGLQFLFEYFSETQRNKGNFPGRFSGRQFSNSRSEMNVSTLELGDSALYLCASSLVAQGASNTDTQYFGPGTRLTVL.

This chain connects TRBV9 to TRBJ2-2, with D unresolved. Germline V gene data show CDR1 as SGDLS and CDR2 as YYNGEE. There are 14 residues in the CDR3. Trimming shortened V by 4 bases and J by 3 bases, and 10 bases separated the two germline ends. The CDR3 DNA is TGTGCCAGCAGCCAATGGACGGACACCGGGGAGCTGTTTTTT. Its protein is CASSQWTDTGELFF.

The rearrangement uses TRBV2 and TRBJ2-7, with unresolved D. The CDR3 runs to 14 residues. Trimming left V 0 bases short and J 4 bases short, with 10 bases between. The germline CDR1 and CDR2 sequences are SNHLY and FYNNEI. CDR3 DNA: TGTGCCAGCAGTGAAGCTTACGTCCGATACGAGCAGTACTTC. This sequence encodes CASSEAYVRYEQYF.

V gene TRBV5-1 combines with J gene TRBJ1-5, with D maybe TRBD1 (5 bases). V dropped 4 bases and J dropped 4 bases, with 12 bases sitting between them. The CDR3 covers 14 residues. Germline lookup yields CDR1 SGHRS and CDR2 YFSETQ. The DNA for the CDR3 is TGCGCCAGCAGCACCGGGACGGGGAATCAGCCCCAGCATTTT. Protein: CASSTGTGNQPQHF.

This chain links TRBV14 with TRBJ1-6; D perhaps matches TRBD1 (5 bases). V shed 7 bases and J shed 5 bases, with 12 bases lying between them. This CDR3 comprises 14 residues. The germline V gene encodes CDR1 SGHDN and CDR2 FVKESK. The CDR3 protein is CASKDTGDNSPLHF. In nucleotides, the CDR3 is TGTGCCAGCAAGGATACAGGCGATAATTCACCCCTCCACTTT.

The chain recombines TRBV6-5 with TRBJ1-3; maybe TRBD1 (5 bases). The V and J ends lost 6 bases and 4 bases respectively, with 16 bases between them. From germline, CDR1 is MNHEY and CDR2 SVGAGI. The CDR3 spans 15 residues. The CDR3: CASRTGGSRGNTIYF. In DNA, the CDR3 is TGTGCCAGCAGAACGGGGGGTTCAAGGGGAAACACCATATATTTT.

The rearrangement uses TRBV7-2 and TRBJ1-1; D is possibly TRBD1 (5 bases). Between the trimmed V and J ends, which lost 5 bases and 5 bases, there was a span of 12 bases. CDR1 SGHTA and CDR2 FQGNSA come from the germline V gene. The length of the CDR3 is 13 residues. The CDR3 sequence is CASSAPGRTEAFF. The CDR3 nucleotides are TGTGCCAGCAGCGCACCAGGGCGGACTGAAGCTTTCTTT.

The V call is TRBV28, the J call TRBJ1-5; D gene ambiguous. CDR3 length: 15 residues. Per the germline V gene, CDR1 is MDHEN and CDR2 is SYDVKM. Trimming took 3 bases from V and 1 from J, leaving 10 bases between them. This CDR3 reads CASSFRVRSNQPQHF. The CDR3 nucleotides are TGTGCCAGCAGTTTCCGGGTGAGGAGCAATCAGCCCCAGCATTTT.

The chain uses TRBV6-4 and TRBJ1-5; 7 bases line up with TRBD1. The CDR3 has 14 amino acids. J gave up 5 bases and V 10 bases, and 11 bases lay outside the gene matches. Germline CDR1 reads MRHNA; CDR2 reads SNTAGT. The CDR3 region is CAIKDRRSYQPQHF. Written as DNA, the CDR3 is TGTGCCATTAAGGACAGGCGATCTTATCAGCCCCAGCATTTT.

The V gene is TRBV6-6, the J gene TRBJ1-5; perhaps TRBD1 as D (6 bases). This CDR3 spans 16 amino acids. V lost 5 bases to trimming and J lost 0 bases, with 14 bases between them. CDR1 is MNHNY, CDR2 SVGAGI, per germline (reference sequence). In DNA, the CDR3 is TGTGCCAGCAGTACGGGGGCCTTTCATAGCAATCAGCCCCAGCATTTT. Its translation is CASSTGAFHSNQPQHF.

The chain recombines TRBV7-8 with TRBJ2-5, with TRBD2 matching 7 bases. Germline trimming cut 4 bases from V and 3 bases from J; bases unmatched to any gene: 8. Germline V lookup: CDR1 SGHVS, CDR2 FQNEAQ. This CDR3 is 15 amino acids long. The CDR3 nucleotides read TGTGCCAGCAGCTGGGGGGACTACCACAAAGAGACCCAGTACTTC. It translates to CASSWGDYHKETQYF.

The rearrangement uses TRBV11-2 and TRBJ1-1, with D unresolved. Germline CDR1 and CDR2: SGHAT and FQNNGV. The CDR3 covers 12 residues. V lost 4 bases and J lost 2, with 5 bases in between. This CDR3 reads CASSWVNTEAFF. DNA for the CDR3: TGTGCCAGCAGCTGGGTCAACACTGAAGCTTTCTTT.

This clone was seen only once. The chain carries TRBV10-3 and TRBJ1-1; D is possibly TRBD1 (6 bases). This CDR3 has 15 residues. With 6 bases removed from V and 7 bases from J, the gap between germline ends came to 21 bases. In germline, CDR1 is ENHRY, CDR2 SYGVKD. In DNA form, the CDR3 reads TGTGCCATCAGAGATCCTACCGGGGAGACAGGTGAAGCTTTCTTT. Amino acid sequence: CAIRDPTGETGEAFF.